The clone carrying this T cell receptor beta chain was seen a handful of times. The antigen is not known. The sample comes from a study of OX40 agonist ivuxolimab in advanced cancers. Across the whole study: As their treatment, patients were administered ivuxolimab, an agonistic anti-OX40 (CD134) antibody. Every 2 weeks, patients got intravenous ivuxolimab at one of six dose levels (0.01-10 mg/kg). Dose-escalation cases comprised hepatocellular carcinoma, melanoma, renal cell or head and neck cancer.

Using immunoSEQ multiplex PCR, the repertoire was profiled, and TCRdb retains in-frame clones only, with some absent. The sample holds over 80,000 clones; approximately 87% are singletons and the top ten take roughly 5.5%. Study-level points and caveats: The CD4+ and CD8+ T cells in the blood had expanded clonally by week 6 at 0.1 to 3.0 mg/kg.

V was cut by 3 bases and J by 1 base, with 13 bases left in between. CDR3 length: 17 amino acids. Per the germline V gene, CDR1 is LNHDA and CDR2 is SQIVND (reference sequence). The V gene is TRBV19, the J gene TRBJ1-6, with D perhaps TRBD1 (6 bases). This sample comprised CD4+ or CD8+ T cells sorted from blood, obtained in a trial of the OX40 agonist ivuxolimab. This TCR was recovered from an adult with an advanced solid tumor such as melanoma, head and neck, liver or kidney cancer. The CDR3 spells CASSMVRGRSYNSPLHF. For the CDR3, the DNA is TGTGCCAGTAGTATGGTCAGGGGAAGATCCTATAATTCACCCCTCCACTTT.